This record looks at one T cell receptor (beta chain) sequence and its context. No cognate antigen has been identified for it. No much larger clonotype is one base removed from it; base qualities were not supplied. The data are from a study of T cell responses to AZD1222 COVID-19 vaccine (dated by TCRdb to about 2021). The study in broad terms: A total of 233 trial participants underwent TCR sequencing, of whom about 210 had received two doses of AZD1222 and 26 had received two doses of the MenACWY control vaccine. Trial participants were enrolled into age subgroups of 18-55, 56-69 and 70-plus years, which contained around 150, 29 and 61 TCR-sequenced participants, respectively. Overall study results and their limits: Conclusions about previously exposed vaccinees were limited because only a handful of AZD1222 recipients were SARS-CoV-2 seropositive at baseline. Reportedly, close to half of the unique spike-specific TCRs recognized epitopes lying outside the regions that are mutated in the B.1.351 and B.1.1.7 variants. The 56-69-year group was small, and its depth increase did not reach significance, likely because of low power. Spike-specific TCR breadth and depth rose significantly after two AZD1222 doses compared with day 0 and with MenACWY recipients. Most participants were white British and females outnumbered males, and the authors suggested that clonal diversity may have been underestimated. CD4 TCRs associated with the vaccine covered the entire spike protein, and the dominant responses were in regions 160-218 and 743-854. Because no day 14 peak-response samples were available, the repertoires could be characterized only after the peak T cell response.

The CDR3 regions of human TCRbeta chains were analyzed by immunosequencing. The published analysis was carried out like this. TCRs in the repertoires were compared against a reference library of SARS-CoV-2-specific TCRs that had been generated with the MIRA antigen-specificity platform. Breadth was defined as the fraction of unique TCRs that were SARS-CoV-2-associated. Depth was defined as the fraction of total T cells that were SARS-CoV-2-associated. Using the MIRA data, every spike-specific TCR was mapped to the spike region that the TCR reacted to and assigned to either a CD4 or a CD8 class. Log10-transformed breadth and depth values were compared by one-way ANOVA with Sidak's multiple comparisons tests. In its TCRdb copy, this immuneACCESS table keeps in-frame sequences only and misses some clones. Where compared with another copy, unresolved V genes explain less than half of these, and the others have no known cause. V, J and clone size derive from that table, while D and trimming were established from the DNA sequence. Recorded for this sample are about 270,000 clones; 94% of them occurred a single time. The leading ten clones occupy roughly 0.6% of the sample.

The CDR3 runs 14 residues from the cysteine to the phenylalanine. Just the 42-base CDR3 DNA is kept, in frame starting at base 1. V is pared back by 7 bases and J by 1 base, with 11 bases lying between the germline termini. The germline V gene yields SNHLY for CDR1 and FYNNEI for CDR2. The meaning of the sample's time point label: about 28 days (+/-7) after the second vaccine dose. Because spike-specific TCR depth and breadth did not differ between the two schedules, AZD1222 recipients who got a second dose at roughly 4 weeks were pooled with those who got a second dose at roughly 12 weeks. Vaccinee samples were obtained from the UK trials COV001 and COV002, which included a single-blind randomized controlled phase 2/3 trial of AZD1222 (ChAdOx1 nCoV-19) in healthy adults. Trial participant PBMC samples were collected at day 0 and day 28 after the second dose for TCRbeta chain sequencing.

Here the sequenced sample was peripheral blood, taken 28 days after the second AZD1222 dose. The receptor was isolated from an adult who received the AZD1222 COVID-19 vaccine. The rearrangement joined TRBV2 to TRBJ1-3; TRBD1 could be the D gene, as 6 bases match. The CDR3 loop reads CASTGQISGNTIYF. The DNA is as follows: TGTGCCAGCACTGGACAGATATCTGGAAACACCATATATTTT.